Shown below are 27 T cell receptor beta chains from a single sample sequenced in a study of OX40 agonist ivuxolimab in advanced cancers. The assay was immunoSEQ multiplex PCR, and TCRdb's table has in-frame clones only and misses some. The table has tens of thousands of clones, about 90% seen once. The sample consisted of CD4+ or CD8+ T cells sorted from blood, taken in a trial of the OX40 agonist ivuxolimab. These receptors were taken from an adult with an advanced solid tumor such as melanoma, head and neck, liver or kidney cancer.

The rearrangement uses TRBV19 and TRBJ2-5; D remains ambiguous. This CDR3 is 16 amino acids long. The V gene's germline CDR1 is LNHDA and CDR2 SQIVND (reference sequence). With 0 bases removed from V and 1 base from J, the gap between germline ends came to 12 bases. The CDR3 is CASSIDGHSLQETQYF. CDR3 nucleotides: TGTGCCAGTAGTATAGATGGCCACAGCCTCCAAGAGACCCAGTACTTC.

This sequence joins TRBV4-1 and TRBJ2-5, with 9 bases that match TRBD1. V dropped 1 base and J dropped 5; count of bases not matched to a gene: 5. The CDR3 length is 15 residues. Germline assignment: CDR1 MGHRA and CDR2 YSYEKL. DNA for the CDR3: TGCGCCAGCAGCCAAGGGGACAGGGATAGTGAGACCCAGTACTTC. This sequence encodes CASSQGDRDSETQYF.

This clone was counted a few times. The V call is TRBV5-4, the J call TRBJ2-2; TRBD1 agrees at 7 bases. Germline CDR1 reads SGHNT; CDR2 reads YYREEE (reference sequence). The ends lost 3 bases at V and 1 base at J; junction bases unmatched: 6. The CDR3 extends over 16 amino acids. The CDR3 spells CASSSGRDRNTGELFF. Written as DNA, the CDR3 is TGTGCCAGCAGCTCAGGCCGGGACAGGAACACCGGGGAGCTGTTTTTT.

This chain joins TRBV28 and TRBJ2-1, with 8 bases matching TRBD2. This CDR3 has 14 residues. V was clipped by 6 bases and J by 8 bases; unmatched bases: 9. In germline, CDR1 is MDHEN, CDR2 SYDVKM. CDR3 nucleotides: TGTGCCAGCAGCCCTTGGACTAGCCCCCATGAGCAGTTCTTC. Translated, it gives CASSPWTSPHEQFF.

V gene TRBV6-1 combines with J gene TRBJ1-5; D is unresolved. The germline V and J ends were trimmed by 3 bases and 4 bases, with 16 bases remaining between them. CDR1 and CDR2 from the germline V gene are MNHNS and SASEGT. CDR3 size: 16 residues. The CDR3 spells CASSERAPVLNQPQHF. CDR3 DNA: TGTGCCAGCAGTGAGCGGGCTCCGGTACTTAATCAGCCCCAGCATTTT.

In nucleotides, the CDR3 is TGTGCCAGCTCACCCCGACAGTTGGCTGAAGCTTTCTTT. Its translation is CASSPRQLAEAFF. The chain links TRBV18 to TRBJ1-1; D possibly corresponds to TRBD1 (5 bases). Germline-derived CDR1 and CDR2 are KGHSH and LQKENI. The CDR3 spans 13 residues. V was clipped by 3 bases and J by 6 bases, with 11 bases between them.

This clone was counted only a few times. The chain carries TRBV4-1 and TRBJ2-1; TRBD2 aligns across 14 bases. This CDR3 comprises 15 residues. Germline assignment: CDR1 MGHRA and CDR2 YSYEKL. The ends lost 5 bases at V and 8 bases at J; junction bases unmatched: 5. DNA of the CDR3: TGCGCCAGCAGCTACGGGACTAGCGGGAGAGATGAGCAGTTCTTC. Protein sequence: CASSYGTSGRDEQFF.

The CDR3 nucleotides read TGCGCCAGCAGCCAAGATGGATGGACCCAGTACTTC. Translating it yields CASSQDGWTQYF. The chain carries TRBV4-1 and TRBJ2-5; D is unresolved. V lost 0 bases and J lost 7, with 6 bases in between. Germline CDR1 reads MGHRA; CDR2 reads YSYEKL. This CDR3 spans 12 amino acids.

The chain uses TRBV6-6 and TRBJ2-1; TRBD1 might be the D (5 bases). The germline CDR1 and CDR2 sequences are MNHNY and SVGAGI (reference sequence). The CDR3 loop spans 14 amino acids. V gave up 11 bases and J gave up 0 bases, with 14 bases separating them. The DNA of the CDR3 is TGTGCCGTGGGGCTCGGAAGCTCCTACAATGAGCAGTTCTTC. Translated, it gives CAVGLGSSYNEQFF.

The chain combines TRBV2 with TRBJ2-1; D gene unclear. The CDR3 spans 12 residues. Germline V gene lookup returns CDR1 SNHLY and CDR2 FYNNEI. The V end was cut by 4 bases, the J end by 8 bases, with 9 bases between. The CDR3 loop reads CASSAGTHEQFF. The CDR3 DNA sequence: TGTGCCAGCAGTGCTGGCACCCATGAGCAGTTCTTC.

This chain connects TRBV9 to TRBJ1-1, with no clear D. V lost 4 bases to trimming and J lost 2 bases, with 12 bases between them. Germline V lookup: CDR1 SGDLS, CDR2 YYNGEE. The CDR3 runs 14 residues. The chain's CDR3 is CASSPRTYNTEAFF. The DNA of the CDR3 is TGTGCCAGCAGCCCACGGACGTACAACACTGAAGCTTTCTTT.

V usage is TRBV4-2 and J usage is TRBJ1-4, with D unresolved. The CDR3 is 18 residues long. The germline V gene encodes CDR1 LGHNA and CDR2 YNFKEQ. V shed 1 base and J shed 0 bases, with 15 bases lying between them. Written as DNA, the CDR3 is TGTGCCAGCAGCCAAGTCCCGCGCGGGATTGCAACTAATGAAAAACTGTTTTTT. This sequence encodes CASSQVPRGIATNEKLFF.

This chain uses TRBV6-6 with TRBJ1-3; a possible D gene is TRBD1 (6 bases). This CDR3 is built from 16 residues. Trimming pared 6 bases from V and 0 bases from J, leaving 15 bases between. The germline gives CDR1 MNHNY, CDR2 SVGAGI (reference sequence). CDR3 sequence (DNA): TGTGCCAGCAGCCTTTTACAGGGACTCTCTGGAAACACCATATATTTT. Its protein is CASSLLQGLSGNTIYF.

This chain uses TRBV2 with TRBJ2-7; 8 bases agree with TRBD1. Germline V gives CDR1 SNHLY, CDR2 FYNNEI. The CDR3 spans 15 residues. After removal of 5 bases from V and 12 bases from J, the junction contained 18 bases not matched to a gene. CDR3 nucleotide sequence: TGTGCCAGCAGTCCACTGAGACAGGGGCCCCCTGTGTCGTACTTC. Amino acid sequence: CASSPLRQGPPVSYF.

The CDR3 sequence: CASSYSDREYEQYF. The DNA for the CDR3 is TGTGCCAGCAGTTACTCCGACAGGGAGTACGAGCAGTACTTC. V gene TRBV28 combines with J gene TRBJ2-7; 7 positions match TRBD1. Looked up from germline, CDR1 is MDHEN and CDR2 is SYDVKM. The CDR3 consists of 14 residues. The V and J ends lost 4 bases and 4 bases, in that order; junction bases with no gene match: 7.

The DNA of the CDR3 is TGTGCCAGCAGCACTCCTGGAAACACCATATATTTT. This translates into CASSTPGNTIYF. This rearrangement joins TRBV11-2 to TRBJ1-3; D ambiguous. Trimming removed 5 bases from V and 2 bases from J, with 4 bases in between. The length of the CDR3 is 12 residues. Germline CDR1 is SGHAT and CDR2 is FQNNGV. Together with reference TRBV11-2 and TRBJ1-3, the CDR3 gives the full variable domain: EAGVAQSPRYKIIEKRQSVAFWCNPISGHATLYWYQQILGQGPKLLIQFQNNGVVDDSQLPKDRFSAERLKGVDSTLKIQPAKLEDSAVYLCASSTPGNTIYFGEGSWLTVV.

The chain combines TRBV7-3 with TRBJ2-5; possibly TRBD1 for D (5 bases). V lost 2 bases and J lost 1, with 8 bases in between. This CDR3 contains 14 residues. The germline V gene encodes CDR1 SGHTA and CDR2 FQGTGA. The CDR3 DNA reads as TGTGCCAGCAGCTTACAGGGCCGCCAAGAGACCCAGTACTTC. It translates to CASSLQGRQETQYF.

CDR3 DNA sequence: TGTGCCATCAGTGATGGACTAGCTGGGGAGCTGTTTTTT. It is translated as CAISDGLAGELFF. The gene calls are TRBV10-3 and TRBJ2-2; 8 bases line up with TRBD2. The trim removed 3 bases at V and 8 bases at J, leaving 2 bases unmatched. CDR3 length: 13 residues. Germline assignment: CDR1 ENHRY and CDR2 SYGVKD.

The V and J genes are TRBV6-5 and TRBJ1-1; TRBD1 might be the D (5 bases). The CDR3 has 12 residues. V was pared by 4 bases and J by 11 bases, with 14 bases between. Germline V CDR1 and CDR2: MNHEY, SVGAGI. DNA of the CDR3: TGTGCCAGCAGTTCCCTAGGGGAAGGGGCTTTCTTT. Its protein is CASSSLGEGAFF.

The rearrangement joins TRBV7-8 to TRBJ2-5; no definite D call. The germline V and J ends were trimmed by 0 bases and 4 bases, with 9 bases remaining between them. The germline V gene has CDR1 SGHVS and CDR2 FQNEAQ. The CDR3 loop spans 14 amino acids. CDR3 sequence (DNA): TGTGCCAGCAGCTTAGCAGGGTCAACAGAGACCCAGTACTTC. Its protein product is CASSLAGSTETQYF.

The chain is built from TRBV10-1 and TRBJ1-5; D is unclear. V was clipped by 2 bases and J by 5 bases, with 10 bases between them. Germline CDR1 reads WNHNN; CDR2 reads SYGVQD (reference sequence). The length of the CDR3 is 14 residues. CDR3: CASSETPQDQPQHF. The CDR3 nucleotides are TGCGCCAGCAGTGAGACCCCCCAAGATCAGCCCCAGCATTTT.

V is TRBV5-1 and J is TRBJ2-7, with a tentative D call TRBD1 (7 bases). This CDR3 contains 15 residues. Germline V gene sequence: CDR1 SGHRS, CDR2 YFSETQ. Trimming removed 1 base at V and 1 base at J, with 12 bases between. The CDR3 spells CASSLTGDSSYEQYF. CDR3 coding DNA: TGCGCCAGCAGCTTGACGGGGGACAGTTCCTACGAGCAGTACTTC.

CDR3: CASSAPWGNEQYF. As DNA, the CDR3 is TGTGCCAGCAGCGCCCCCTGGGGCAACGAGCAGTACTTC. V is TRBV2 and J is TRBJ2-7; possibly TRBD1 for D (5 bases). V lost 6 bases and J 5 bases, leaving 14 bases between the germline ends. Per germline, CDR1 SNHLY and CDR2 FYNNEI. The CDR3 runs 13 residues.

The J gene is TRBJ2-5, the V gene TRBV5-1; 8 positions match TRBD2. J was trimmed by 5 bases and V by 4 bases; bases with no gene match: 13. CDR1 and CDR2 from the germline V gene are SGHRS and YFSETQ. The CDR3 extends over 16 amino acids. CDR3 bases: TGCGCCAGCAGCCCAGAGGGCGGGAGGACCAAGGAGACCCAGTACTTC. This codes for CASSPEGGRTKETQYF.

V and J are TRBV5-6 and TRBJ2-7; a weak D match, TRBD2 (5 bases). CDR1 and CDR2 (germline): SGHDT, YYEEEE. Trimming took 1 base from V and 9 from J, leaving 14 bases between them. This CDR3 contains 13 residues. The CDR3 DNA reads TGTGCCAGCAGCTTGACAGCGGCCCACGGGCAGTACTTC. This encodes CASSLTAAHGQYF.

The chain joins TRBV27 to TRBJ2-5, with D uncertain. V lost 5 bases and J lost 2, with 12 bases in between. The germline V gene encodes CDR1 MNHEY and CDR2 SMNVEV (reference sequence). The length of the CDR3 is 14 residues. In DNA, the CDR3 is TGTGCCAGCAGTCAACTACAGAGACAAGAGACCCAGTACTTC. The encoded protein is CASSQLQRQETQYF.

This clone appeared a single time. The chain recombines TRBV5-4 with TRBJ2-7; D perhaps matches TRBD2 (6 bases). Trimming stripped 4 bases from V and 0 bases from J, with 20 bases between. Germline values: CDR1 SGHNT, CDR2 YYREEE (reference sequence). This CDR3 has 17 residues. CDR3: CASSPPLGGALSYEQYF. CDR3 DNA: TGTGCCAGCAGCCCGCCGTTGGGCGGGGCGCTCTCCTACGAGCAGTACTTC.